One TCR beta chain is described in this entry. This sample stems from a study of T-cell reconstitution after alpha-beta-depleted transplantation in children. Preparation of the TCRbeta library was carried out with unique molecular identifiers. TCRdb called the PCR reads again in MiXCR, with one record for every CDR3 protein. The data show some 290,000 distinct CDR3 sequences, with approximately 20% seen just once and roughly 9.8% held by the top ten. This TCR was sampled from a male patient aged 10-17 years who had a stem cell transplant for acute lymphoblastic leukemia, so the T cells may come from the graft donor. The material sequenced was PBMCs, mostly from graft donor cells, taken 180 days after TCRalphabeta/CD19-depleted stem cell transplant.

The CDR3 loop is CASSLKELFF. The CDR3 DNA reads as TGTGCCAGCAGCTTGAAGGAGCTGTTTTTT. The chain carries TRBV5-5 and TRBJ2-2; D not certain. The germline V gene has CDR1 SGHKS and CDR2 YYEKEE (reference sequence). CDR3 length equals 10 residues. Trimming shortened V by 1 base and J by 10 bases, and 2 bases separated the two germline ends.